Presented here are 14 T cell receptor beta chains from one specimen sequenced in a study of blood T cell repertoires in COVID-19. The assay was immunoSEQ multiplex PCR, and TCRdb's table has in-frame clones only and misses some. The profile shows roughly 200,000 clones, approximately 86% of them singletons. The sequenced material came from PBMCs or T cells enriched from blood (not recorded which). These receptors all come from a woman aged 40 to 50 with acute COVID-19.

This chain connects TRBV3-1 (or the pseudogene TRBV3-2) to TRBJ2-3; TRBD2 is a possible D gene (5 bases). CDR3 length: 17 residues. Trimming took 4 bases from V and 4 from J, leaving 21 bases between them. Germline CDR1 reads LGHDT; CDR2 reads YNNKEL (reference sequence). In nucleotides, the CDR3 is TGTGCCAGCAGCCCCCGGGAAGGCTTGTTTGTCGCAGATACGCAGTATTTT. Translated, it gives CASSPREGLFVADTQYF.

The CDR3 loop reads CASRSEKLFF. CDR3 nucleotide sequence: TGTGCCAGTAGGAGTGAAAAACTGTTTTTT. The chain couples TRBV19 to TRBJ1-4; unclear D gene. V was clipped by 6 bases and J by 7 bases, with 3 bases between them. Germline-derived CDR1 and CDR2 are LNHDA and SQIVND (reference sequence). This CDR3 contains 10 residues.

In this sample, this clone turned up once. The chain has TRBV18 and TRBJ2-7, with D perhaps matching TRBD2 (5 bases). Trimming cost V 0 bases and J 4 bases, with 7 bases left between them. Looked up from germline, CDR1 is KGHSH and CDR2 is LQKENI. This CDR3 spans 13 amino acids. The CDR3 bases are TGTGCCAGCTCACCACCCGGGGTATACGAGCAGTACTTC. It specifies CASSPPGVYEQYF.

V usage is TRBV24-1 and J usage is TRBJ2-2; a possible D gene is TRBD1 (5 bases). The V end lost 5 bases, the J end lost 2 bases, and 8 bases lay between the germline ends. The CDR3 covers 14 residues. The germline gives CDR1 KGHDR, CDR2 SFDVKD. The CDR3 DNA follows: TGTGCCACCAGTGTAACAGGAAACACCGGGGAGCTGTTTTTT. Translation gives CATSVTGNTGELFF.

This clone was counted only a few times. This CDR3 reads CASSPSIAGNTGELFF. CDR3 nucleotides: TGTGCCAGCTCACCTTCGATAGCGGGGAACACCGGGGAGCTGTTTTTT. The chain employs TRBV18 and TRBJ2-2, with 7 bases fitting TRBD2. CDR1 and CDR2 (germline): KGHSH, LQKENI. The CDR3 covers 16 residues. V gave up 3 bases and J gave up 1 base; unmatched junction bases: 5.

CDR3 in DNA: TGTGCCAGCAATTCCGGGACACCCAACTACGAGCAGTACTTC. Its translation is CASNSGTPNYEQYF. The V call is TRBV28, the J call TRBJ2-7; D may be TRBD1 (6 bases). Trimming shortened V by 7 bases and J by 3 bases, and 16 bases separated the two germline ends. Germline V gene lookup returns CDR1 MDHEN and CDR2 SYDVKM. This CDR3 region has 14 residues.

This rearrangement joins TRBV7-6 to TRBJ2-3; 8 bases fit TRBD2. CDR3 length equals 17 residues. J lost 0 bases, V lost 1 base, and 6 bases had no gene match. Germline CDR1 SGHVS, CDR2 FNYEAQ. Written as DNA, the CDR3 is TGTGCCAGCAGCTTAGGATCCCTAGCGGGTAGCACAGATACGCAGTATTTT. Protein product: CASSLGSLAGSTDTQYF.

This clone occurred once. Here the CDR3 reads CATRGTGQNTGELFF. CDR3 coding DNA: TGTGCCACCCGGGGGACAGGACAGAACACCGGGGAGCTGTTTTTT. This chain connects TRBV18 to TRBJ2-2, with TRBD1 matching over 8 bases. The length of the CDR3 is 15 residues. The germline V gene encodes CDR1 KGHSH and CDR2 LQKENI. With V trimmed by 10 bases and J by 1 base, 8 bases remained unmatched. The full variable domain, in which reference TRBV18 and TRBJ2-2 provide the parts outside the CDR3, is NAGVMQNPRHLVRRRGQEARLRCSPMKGHSHVYWYRQLPEEGLKFMVYLQKENIIDESGMPKERFSAEFPKEGPSILRIQQVVRGDSAAYFCATRGTGQNTGELFFGEGSRLTVL.

The rearrangement joins TRBV30 to TRBJ2-1; 7 bases align to TRBD2. CDR3 size: 14 residues. Germline CDR1 and CDR2: GTSNPN and SVGIG (reference sequence). V dropped 1 base and J dropped 2; count of bases not matched to a gene: 2. The CDR3 sequence: CAWSATSPYNEQFF. CDR3 DNA sequence: TGTGCCTGGAGTGCGACTAGCCCCTACAATGAGCAGTTCTTC.

This clone occurred once. The V and J genes are TRBV29-1 and TRBJ2-6; 7 positions match TRBD2. Germline-derived CDR1 and CDR2 are SQVTM and ANQGSEA. Trimming removed 4 bases from V and 2 bases from J; junction bases left unmatched: 2. The CDR3 has 14 amino acids. Here the CDR3 DNA reads TGCAGCGTTGGGGAGGGGCCTGGGGCCAACGTCCTGACTTTC. It specifies CSVGEGPGANVLTF.

This chain's CDR3 is CASSLASGKGGQYF. CDR3 sequence (DNA): TGCGCCAGCAGCTTAGCCTCAGGGAAGGGAGGGCAGTACTTC. The genes are TRBV5-1 and TRBJ2-7; the D gene is possibly TRBD2 (6 bases). CDR1 is SGHRS and CDR2 is YFSETQ in the germline V gene. The V gene lost 2 bases and the J gene lost 9 bases, with 18 bases spanning the gap. The CDR3 runs to 14 residues.

The chain carries TRBV28 and TRBJ2-5; the D gene is possibly TRBD2 (5 bases). The CDR3 runs to 12 residues. CDR1 and CDR2 (germline): MDHEN, SYDVKM. Trimming shortened V by 6 bases and J by 5 bases, and 10 bases separated the two germline ends. The CDR3 sequence is CASRIRGETQYF. In nucleotides, the CDR3 is TGTGCCAGCAGAATTAGAGGGGAGACCCAGTACTTC.

The CDR3 loop reads CASSDRGEQYF. In DNA, the CDR3 is TGTGCCAGCAGTGACCGGGGCGAGCAGTACTTC. The V gene is TRBV2, the J gene TRBJ2-7; D perhaps matches TRBD2 (5 bases). Germline values: CDR1 SNHLY, CDR2 FYNNEI. The CDR3 has 11 residues. Trimming left V 3 bases short and J 6 bases short, with 6 bases between.

This clone was observed a handful of times. This CDR3 reads CATSRDPRGVNEQYF. CDR3 nucleotides: TGTGCCACCAGCAGGGACCCCAGGGGAGTGAACGAGCAGTACTTC. The V gene is TRBV15, the J gene TRBJ2-7, with D possibly being TRBD1 (6 bases). There are 15 residues in the CDR3. The germline V gene encodes CDR1 LNHNV and CDR2 YYDKDF (reference sequence). The V end was cut by 3 bases, the J end by 5 bases, with 17 bases between. The entire variable domain, with the rest obtained from reference TRBV15 and TRBJ2-7, is as follows: DAMVIQNPRYQVTQFGKPVTLSCSQTLNHNVMYWYQQKSSQAPKLLFHYYDKDFNNEADTPDNFQSRRPNTSFCFLDIRSPGLGDTAMYLCATSRDPRGVNEQYFGPGTRLTVT.